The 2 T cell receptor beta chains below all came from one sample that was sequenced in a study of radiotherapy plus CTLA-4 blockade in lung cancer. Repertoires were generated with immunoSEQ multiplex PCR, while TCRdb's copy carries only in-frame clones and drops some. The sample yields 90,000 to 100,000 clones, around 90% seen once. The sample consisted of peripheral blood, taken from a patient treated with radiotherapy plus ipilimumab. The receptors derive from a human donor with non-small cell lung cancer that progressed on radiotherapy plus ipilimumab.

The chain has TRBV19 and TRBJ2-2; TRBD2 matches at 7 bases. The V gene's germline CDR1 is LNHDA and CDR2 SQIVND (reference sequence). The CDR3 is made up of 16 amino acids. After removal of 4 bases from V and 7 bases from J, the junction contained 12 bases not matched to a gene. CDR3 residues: CASSTNWRENVGELFF. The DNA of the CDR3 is TGTGCCAGTAGTACGAACTGGCGGGAGAATGTCGGGGAGCTGTTTTTT.

CDR3 in DNA: TGTGCCAGCACACTCGTAAGCTCAGCCGGGGAGCTGTTTTTT. This codes for CASTLVSSAGELFF. This sequence joins TRBV6-1 and TRBJ2-2; D not certain. V lost 7 bases, J lost 6 bases, and 15 bases lay in between. CDR3 length: 14 residues. Germline CDR1 MNHNS, CDR2 SASEGT.